The entry below gives a single TCR beta chain sequence along with its context. Its antigen is unidentified. The sample originates from a study of beta chain features in type 1 diabetes. Study results and caveats: The study found moderately but significantly shorter TCRB CDR3s in all four CD4+ subsets of Type 1 diabetes patients.

There are 16 residues in the CDR3. Germline V gene lookup returns CDR1 MRHNA and CDR2 SNTAGT. Trimming pared 4 bases from V and 0 bases from J, leaving 16 bases between. The entirety of the isolated RNA underwent reverse transcription, so expressed TCRB transcripts were sequenced. Assay: immunoSEQ multiplex PCR; the TCRdb copy retains only in-frame clones and omits some. The table shows approximately 150,000 clones, with about 12% occurring only once. This chain joins TRBV6-4 and TRBJ2-7; the D is unclear. Sequencing was done on a sample of central memory CD4+ T cells from blood. The sequence derives from a man aged 18 to 30 with type 1 diabetes. The CDR3 DNA follows: TGTGCCAGCAGTGTACTCAATACAGCTCGCTCCTACGAGCAGTACTTC. It translates to CASSVLNTARSYEQYF.